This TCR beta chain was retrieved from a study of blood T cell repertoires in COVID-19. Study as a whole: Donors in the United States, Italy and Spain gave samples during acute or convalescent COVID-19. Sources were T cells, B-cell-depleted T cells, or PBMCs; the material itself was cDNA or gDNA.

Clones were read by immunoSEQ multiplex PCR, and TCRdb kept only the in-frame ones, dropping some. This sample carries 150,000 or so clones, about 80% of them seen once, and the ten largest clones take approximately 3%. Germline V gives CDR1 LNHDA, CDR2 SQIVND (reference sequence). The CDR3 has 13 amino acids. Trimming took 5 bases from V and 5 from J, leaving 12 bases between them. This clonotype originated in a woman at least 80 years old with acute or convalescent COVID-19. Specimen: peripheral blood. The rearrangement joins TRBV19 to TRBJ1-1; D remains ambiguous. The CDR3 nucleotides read TGTGCCAGTAGTCCCTACGCGGGTACTGAAGCTTTCTTT. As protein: CASSPYAGTEAFF.